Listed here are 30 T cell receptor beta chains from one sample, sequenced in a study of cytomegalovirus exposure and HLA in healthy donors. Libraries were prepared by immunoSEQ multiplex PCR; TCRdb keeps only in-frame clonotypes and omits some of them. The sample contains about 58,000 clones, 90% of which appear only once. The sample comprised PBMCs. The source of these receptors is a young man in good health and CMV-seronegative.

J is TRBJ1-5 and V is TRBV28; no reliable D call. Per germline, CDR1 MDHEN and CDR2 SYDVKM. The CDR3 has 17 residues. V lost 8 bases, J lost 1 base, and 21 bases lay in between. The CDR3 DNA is TGTGCCAGCTCCATCTCTGCGGGGTCCCGAAGCAATCAGCCCCAGCATTTT. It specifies CASSISAGSRSNQPQHF.

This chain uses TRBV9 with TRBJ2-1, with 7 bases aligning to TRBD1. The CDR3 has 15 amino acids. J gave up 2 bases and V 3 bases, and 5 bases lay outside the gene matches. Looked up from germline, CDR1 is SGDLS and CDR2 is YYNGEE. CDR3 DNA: TGTGCCAGCAGCGCAGGGGGAACAACCTACAATGAGCAGTTCTTC. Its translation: CASSAGGTTYNEQFF. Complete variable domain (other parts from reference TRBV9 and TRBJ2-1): DSGVTQTPKHLITATGQRVTLRCSPRSGDLSVYWYQQSLDQGLQFLIQYYNGEERAKGNILERFSAQQFPDLHSELNLSSLELGDSALYFCASSAGGTTYNEQFFGPGTRLTVL.

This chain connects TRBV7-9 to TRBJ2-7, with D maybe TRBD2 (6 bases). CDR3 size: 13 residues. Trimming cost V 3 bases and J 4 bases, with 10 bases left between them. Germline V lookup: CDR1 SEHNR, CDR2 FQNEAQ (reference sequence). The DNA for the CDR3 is TGTGCCAGCAGCTTCGGCGGGAAGTACGAGCAGTACTTC. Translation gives CASSFGGKYEQYF.

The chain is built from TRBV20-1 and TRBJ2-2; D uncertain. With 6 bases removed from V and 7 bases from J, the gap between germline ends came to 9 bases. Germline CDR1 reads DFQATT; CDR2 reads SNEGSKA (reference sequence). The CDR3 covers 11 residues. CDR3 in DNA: TGCAGTGCGCCCGGTTTCGGGGAGCTGTTTTTT. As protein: CSAPGFGELFF.

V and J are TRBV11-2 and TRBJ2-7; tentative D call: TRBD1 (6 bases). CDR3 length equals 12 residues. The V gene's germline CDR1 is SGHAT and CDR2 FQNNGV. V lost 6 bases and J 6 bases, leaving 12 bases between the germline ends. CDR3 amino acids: CASSPTGFEQYF. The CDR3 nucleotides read TGTGCCAGCAGTCCTACAGGGTTCGAGCAGTACTTC.

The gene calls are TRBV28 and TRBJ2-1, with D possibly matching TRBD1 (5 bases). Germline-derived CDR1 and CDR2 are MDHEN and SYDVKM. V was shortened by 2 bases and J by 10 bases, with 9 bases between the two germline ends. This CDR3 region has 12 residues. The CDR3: CASSLNRREQFF. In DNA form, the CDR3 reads TGTGCCAGCAGTTTAAACAGGCGGGAGCAGTTCTTC.

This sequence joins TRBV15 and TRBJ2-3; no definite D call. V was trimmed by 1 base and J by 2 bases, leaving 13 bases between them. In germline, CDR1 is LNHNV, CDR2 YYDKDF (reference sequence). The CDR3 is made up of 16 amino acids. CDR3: CATSRVGAGYTDTQYF. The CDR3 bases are TGTGCCACCAGCAGAGTGGGCGCCGGCTACACAGATACGCAGTATTTT.

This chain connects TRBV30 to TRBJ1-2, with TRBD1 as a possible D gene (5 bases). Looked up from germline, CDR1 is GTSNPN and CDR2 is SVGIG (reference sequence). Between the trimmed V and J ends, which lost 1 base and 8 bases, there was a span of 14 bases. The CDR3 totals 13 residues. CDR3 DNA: TGTGCCTGGAGTGCGGGCAGGGAGGACGGCTACACCTTC. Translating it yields CAWSAGREDGYTF.

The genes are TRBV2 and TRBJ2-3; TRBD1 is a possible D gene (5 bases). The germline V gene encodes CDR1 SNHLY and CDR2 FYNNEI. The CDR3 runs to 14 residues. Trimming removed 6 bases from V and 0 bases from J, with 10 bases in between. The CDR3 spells CASRQGLSTDTQYF. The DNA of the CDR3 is TGTGCCAGCAGGCAGGGATTGAGCACAGATACGCAGTATTTT.

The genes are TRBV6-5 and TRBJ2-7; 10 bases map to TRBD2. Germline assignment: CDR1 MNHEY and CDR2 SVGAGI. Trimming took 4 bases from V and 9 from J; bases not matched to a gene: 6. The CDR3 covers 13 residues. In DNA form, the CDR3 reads TGTGCCAGCAGTTTAAGCGGGAGGGAGAGGCAGTACTTC. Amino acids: CASSLSGRERQYF.

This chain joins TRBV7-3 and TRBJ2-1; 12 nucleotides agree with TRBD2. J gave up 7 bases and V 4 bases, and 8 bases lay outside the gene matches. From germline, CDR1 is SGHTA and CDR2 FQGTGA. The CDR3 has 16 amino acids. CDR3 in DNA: TGTGCCAGCAGCTCGACCGGGACTAGCGGGTTGAATGAGCAGTTCTTC. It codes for CASSSTGTSGLNEQFF.

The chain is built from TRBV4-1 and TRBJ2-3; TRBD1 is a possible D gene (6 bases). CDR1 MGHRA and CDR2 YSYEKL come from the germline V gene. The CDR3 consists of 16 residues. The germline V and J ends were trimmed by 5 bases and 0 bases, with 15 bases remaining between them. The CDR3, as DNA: TGCGCCAGCAGCTCCAGGGACACCTCTAGCACAGATACGCAGTATTTT. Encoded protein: CASSSRDTSSTDTQYF.

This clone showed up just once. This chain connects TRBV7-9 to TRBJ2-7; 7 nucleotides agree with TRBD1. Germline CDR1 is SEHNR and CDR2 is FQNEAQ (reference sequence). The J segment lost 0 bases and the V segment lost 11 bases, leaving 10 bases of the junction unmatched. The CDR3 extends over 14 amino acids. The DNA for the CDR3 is TGTGCCTCGTCAATGGACAGGAGCTCCTACGAGCAGTACTTC. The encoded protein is CASSMDRSSYEQYF. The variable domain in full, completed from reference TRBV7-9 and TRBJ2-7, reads DTGVSQNPRHKITKRGQNVTFRCDPISEHNRLYWYRQTLGQGPEFLTYFQNEAQLEKSRLLSDRFSAERPKGSFSTLEIQRTEQGDSAMYLCASSMDRSSYEQYFGPGTRLTVT.

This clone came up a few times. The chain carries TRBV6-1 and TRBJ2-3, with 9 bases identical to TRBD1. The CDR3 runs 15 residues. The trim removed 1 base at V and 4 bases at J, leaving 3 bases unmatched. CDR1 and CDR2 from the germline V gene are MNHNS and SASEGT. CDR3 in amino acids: CASSEGTGAPDTQYF. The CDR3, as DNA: TGTGCCAGCAGTGAAGGGACAGGGGCTCCAGATACGCAGTATTTT.

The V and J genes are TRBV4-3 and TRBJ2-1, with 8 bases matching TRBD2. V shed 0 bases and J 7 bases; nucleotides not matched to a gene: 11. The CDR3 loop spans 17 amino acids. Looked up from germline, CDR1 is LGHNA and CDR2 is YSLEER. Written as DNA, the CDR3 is TGCGCCAGCAGCCAAGATCTGCGCCCCGGCGGGGGGAATGAGCAGTTCTTC. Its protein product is CASSQDLRPGGGNEQFF.

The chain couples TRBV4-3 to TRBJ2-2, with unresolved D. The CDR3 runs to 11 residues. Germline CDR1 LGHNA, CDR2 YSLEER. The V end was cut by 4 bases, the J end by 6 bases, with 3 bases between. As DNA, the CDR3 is TGCGCCAGCAGCCTCGCCGGGGAGCTGTTTTTT. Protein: CASSLAGELFF.

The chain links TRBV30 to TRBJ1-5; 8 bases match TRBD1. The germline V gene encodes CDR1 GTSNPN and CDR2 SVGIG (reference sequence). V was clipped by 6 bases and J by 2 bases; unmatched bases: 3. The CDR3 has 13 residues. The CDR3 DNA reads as TGTGCCTGCCAGGGGGCTGGCAATCAGCCCCAGCATTTT. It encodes CACQGAGNQPQHF.

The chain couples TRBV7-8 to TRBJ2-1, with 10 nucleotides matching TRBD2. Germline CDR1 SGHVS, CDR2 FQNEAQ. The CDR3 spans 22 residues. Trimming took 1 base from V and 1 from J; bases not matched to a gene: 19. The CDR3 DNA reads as TGTGCCAGCAGCTTAGTCCTACCTAAAGCGGGAGGGGTTCAGGTTTCCTACAATGAGCAGTTCTTC. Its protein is CASSLVLPKAGGVQVSYNEQFF.

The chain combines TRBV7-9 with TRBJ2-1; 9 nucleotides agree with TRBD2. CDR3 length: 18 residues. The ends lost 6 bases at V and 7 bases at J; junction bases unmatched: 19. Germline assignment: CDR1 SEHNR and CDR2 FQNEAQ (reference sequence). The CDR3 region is CASSLGGRTSASGNEQFF. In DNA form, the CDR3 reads TGTGCCAGCAGTCTCGGGGGGCGGACTAGCGCCTCAGGGAATGAGCAGTTCTTC.

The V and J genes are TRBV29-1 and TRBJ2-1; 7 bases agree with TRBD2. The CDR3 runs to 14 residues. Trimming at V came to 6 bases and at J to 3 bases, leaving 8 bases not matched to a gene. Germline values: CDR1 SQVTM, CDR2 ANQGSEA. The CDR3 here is CSVRAGDHYNEQFF. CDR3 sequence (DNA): TGCAGCGTCAGGGCGGGGGACCACTACAATGAGCAGTTCTTC.

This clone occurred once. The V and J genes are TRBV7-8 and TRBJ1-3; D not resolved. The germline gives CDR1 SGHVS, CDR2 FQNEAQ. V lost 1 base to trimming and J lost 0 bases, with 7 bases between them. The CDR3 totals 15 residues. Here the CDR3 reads CASSLDRISGNTIYF. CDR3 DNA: TGTGCCAGCAGCTTAGACAGAATCTCTGGAAACACCATATATTTT.

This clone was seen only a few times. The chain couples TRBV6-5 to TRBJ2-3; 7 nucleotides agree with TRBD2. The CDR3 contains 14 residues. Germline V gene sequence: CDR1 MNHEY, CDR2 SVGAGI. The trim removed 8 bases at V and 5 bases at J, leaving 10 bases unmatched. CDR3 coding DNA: TGTGCCAGCGCATTCGGCGGGAGCCAAGATACGCAGTATTTT. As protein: CASAFGGSQDTQYF.

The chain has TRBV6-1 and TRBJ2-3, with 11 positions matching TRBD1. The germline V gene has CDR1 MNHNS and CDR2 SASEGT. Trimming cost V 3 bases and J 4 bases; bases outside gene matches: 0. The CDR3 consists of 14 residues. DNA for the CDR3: TGTGCCAGCAGTGAGGGACAGGGGGCAGATACGCAGTATTTT. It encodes CASSEGQGADTQYF.

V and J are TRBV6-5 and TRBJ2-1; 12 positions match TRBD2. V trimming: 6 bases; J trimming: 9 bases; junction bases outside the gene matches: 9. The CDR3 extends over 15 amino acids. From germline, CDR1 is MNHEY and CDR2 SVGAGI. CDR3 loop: CASRAGTSGWGEQFF. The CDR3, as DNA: TGTGCCAGCAGGGCCGGGACTAGCGGGTGGGGTGAGCAGTTCTTC.

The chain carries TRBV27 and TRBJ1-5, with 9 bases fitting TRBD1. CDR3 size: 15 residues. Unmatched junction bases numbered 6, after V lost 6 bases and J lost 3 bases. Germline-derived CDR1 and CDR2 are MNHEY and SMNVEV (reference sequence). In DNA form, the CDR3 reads TGTGCCAGCAGCCTTAGACAGGGGGACAATCAGCCCCAGCATTTT. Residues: CASSLRQGDNQPQHF.

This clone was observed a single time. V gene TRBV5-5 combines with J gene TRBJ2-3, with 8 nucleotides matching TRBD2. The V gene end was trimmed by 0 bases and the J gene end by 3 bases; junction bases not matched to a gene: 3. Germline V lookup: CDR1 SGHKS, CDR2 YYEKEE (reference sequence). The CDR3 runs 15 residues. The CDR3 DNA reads TGTGCCAGCAGCTTGGGGCTAGCGGGTACAGATACGCAGTATTTT. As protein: CASSLGLAGTDTQYF.

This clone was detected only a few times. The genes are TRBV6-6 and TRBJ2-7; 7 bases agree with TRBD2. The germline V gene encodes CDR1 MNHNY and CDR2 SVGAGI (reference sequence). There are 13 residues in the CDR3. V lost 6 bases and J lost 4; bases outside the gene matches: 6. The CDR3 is CASSARLAYEQYF. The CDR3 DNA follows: TGTGCCAGCAGCGCACGACTAGCTTACGAGCAGTACTTC.

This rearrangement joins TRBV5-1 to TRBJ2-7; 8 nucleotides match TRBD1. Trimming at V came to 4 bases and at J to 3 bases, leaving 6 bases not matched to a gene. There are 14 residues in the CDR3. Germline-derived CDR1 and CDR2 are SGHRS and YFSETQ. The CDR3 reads CASSHPDRVYEQYF. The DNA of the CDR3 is TGCGCCAGCAGCCACCCGGACAGGGTCTACGAGCAGTACTTC.

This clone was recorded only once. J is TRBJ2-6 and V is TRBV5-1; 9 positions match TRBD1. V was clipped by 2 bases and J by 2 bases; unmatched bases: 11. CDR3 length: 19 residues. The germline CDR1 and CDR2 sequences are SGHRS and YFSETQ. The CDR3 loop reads CASSLTGTGSETGANVLTF. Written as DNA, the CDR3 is TGCGCCAGCAGCTTAACCGGGACAGGGTCAGAAACTGGGGCCAACGTCCTGACTTTC.

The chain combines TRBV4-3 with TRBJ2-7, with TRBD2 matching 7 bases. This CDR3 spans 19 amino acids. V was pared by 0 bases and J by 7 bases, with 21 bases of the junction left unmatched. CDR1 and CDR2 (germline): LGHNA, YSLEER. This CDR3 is CASSQDHLGTIKPPSEQYF. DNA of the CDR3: TGCGCCAGCAGCCAAGATCATTTGGGGACTATCAAGCCACCATCAGAGCAGTACTTC.